This T cell receptor (beta chain) was captured in a study of beta chain features in type 1 diabetes. Study overall: Cell yields, gender and age were comparable in patients and healthy donors. Summed over all samples, the examined sorted cells came to roughly 110 million.

Worth noting for this clone: Its antigen is currently unknown.

Overall study findings and caveats: Cells carrying high TCR expression could end up over-represented when cDNA is sequenced. Moderate but significant shortening of TCRB CDR3s was recorded in all four CD4+ subsets from Type 1 diabetes patients.

The sequenced template was cDNA made from the entire isolated RNA. Clones were read by immunoSEQ multiplex PCR, and TCRdb kept only the in-frame ones, dropping some. The data hold hundreds of thousands of clones, with 17% observed a single time. The source of this sequence is a woman between 18 and 29 years old in good health. The source material was naive CD4+ T cells from blood.

CDR3 in amino acids: CAISESLAGGVLGELFF. CDR3 sequence (DNA): TGTGCCATCAGTGAGTCACTAGCGGGAGGTGTGCTCGGGGAGCTGTTTTTT. The chain recombines TRBV10-3 with TRBJ2-2; 12 nucleotides line up with TRBD2. This CDR3 spans 17 amino acids. Germline trimming cut 0 bases from V and 7 bases from J; bases unmatched to any gene: 6. The germline gives CDR1 ENHRY, CDR2 SYGVKD.